The clone carrying this T cell receptor (beta chain) was detected a few times. TCRdb keeps only in-frame clones here, not all; method: immunoSEQ multiplex PCR. The sample holds about 130,000 clones; 81% are singletons and the top ten take 17%. These data belong to a study of blood T cell repertoires in COVID-19. This clonotype was obtained from a man aged 25-45 years with COVID-19, enrolled during active disease. The sequenced material came from peripheral blood.

This CDR3 is CASSGTGGLQPQHF. CDR3 nucleotide sequence: TGTGCCAGCAGCGGGACAGGGGGCCTTCAGCCCCAGCATTTT. The genes are TRBV2 and TRBJ1-5; 12 bases are shared with TRBD1. Germline values: CDR1 SNHLY, CDR2 FYNNEI. This CDR3 is 14 amino acids long. The junction had 3 bases not matched to a gene; V was cut back by 6 bases and J by 6 bases.